This T cell receptor beta chain comes out of a study of control samples from healthy donors and cancer patients. This CDR3 comprises 14 residues. With 0 bases removed from V and 3 bases from J, the gap between germline ends came to 9 bases. The germline V gene has CDR1 SGHRS and CDR2 YFSETQ. Only in-frame clones appear in the TCRdb table, and some are missing; sequencing was by immunoSEQ multiplex PCR. The repertoire has roughly 90,000 clones, around nine tenths of them found once; the top ten carry 9.5% to 10%. The sequencing sample was made of PBMCs. This TCR came from a woman aged 45-65 years with colorectal cancer. This rearrangement joins TRBV5-1 to TRBJ1-2; D is undetermined. As DNA, the CDR3 is TGCGCCAGCAGCTTGGGAGAGCCACACTATGGCTACACCTTC. Translating gives CASSLGEPHYGYTF.